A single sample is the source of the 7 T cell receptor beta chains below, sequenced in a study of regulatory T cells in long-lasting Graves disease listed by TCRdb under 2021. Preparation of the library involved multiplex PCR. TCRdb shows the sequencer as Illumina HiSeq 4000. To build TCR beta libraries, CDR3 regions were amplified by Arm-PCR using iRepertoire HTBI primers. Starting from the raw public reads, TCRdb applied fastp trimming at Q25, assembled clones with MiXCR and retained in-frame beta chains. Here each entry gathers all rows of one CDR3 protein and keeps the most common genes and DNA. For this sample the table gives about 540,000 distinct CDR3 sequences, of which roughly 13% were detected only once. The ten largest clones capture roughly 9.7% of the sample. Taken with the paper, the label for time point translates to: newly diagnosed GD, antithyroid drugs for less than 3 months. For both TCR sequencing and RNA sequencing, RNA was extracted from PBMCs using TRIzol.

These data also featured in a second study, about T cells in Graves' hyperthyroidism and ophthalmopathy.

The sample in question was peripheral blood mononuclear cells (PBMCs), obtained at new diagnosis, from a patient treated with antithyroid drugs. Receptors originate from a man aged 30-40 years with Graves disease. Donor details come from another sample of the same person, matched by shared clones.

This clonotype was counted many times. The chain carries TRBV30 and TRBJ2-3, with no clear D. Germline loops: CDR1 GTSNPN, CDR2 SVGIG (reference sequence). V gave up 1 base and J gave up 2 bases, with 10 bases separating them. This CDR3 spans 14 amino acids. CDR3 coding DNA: TGTGCCTGGAGTGCAGGAGCCATCACAGATACGCAGTATTTT. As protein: CAWSAGAITDTQYF.

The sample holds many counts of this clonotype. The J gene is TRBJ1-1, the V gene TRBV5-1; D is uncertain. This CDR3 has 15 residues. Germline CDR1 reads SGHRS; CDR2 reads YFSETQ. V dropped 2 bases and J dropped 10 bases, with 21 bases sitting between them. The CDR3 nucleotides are TGCGCCAGCAGCTTCTCCTCCCTGTCCCCCGCAGGAGCTTTCTTT. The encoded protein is CASSFSSLSPAGAFF.

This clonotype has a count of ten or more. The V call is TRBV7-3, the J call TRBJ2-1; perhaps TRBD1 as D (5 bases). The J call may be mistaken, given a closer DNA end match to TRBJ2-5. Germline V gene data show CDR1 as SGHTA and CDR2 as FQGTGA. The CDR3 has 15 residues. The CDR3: CASSLGLGHGETQYF. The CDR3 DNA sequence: TGTGCCAGCAGCCTAGGGTTAGGACACGGAGAGACCCAGTACTTC.

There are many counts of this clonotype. The DNA of the CDR3 is TGCAGTGCTAGACCCCAGGACAGGCTTGGAAACACCATATATTTT. This sequence encodes CSARPQDRLGNTIYF. The chain joins TRBV20-1 to TRBJ1-3, with TRBD1 matching 7 bases. Germline-derived CDR1 and CDR2 are DFQATT and SNEGSKA (reference sequence). The ends lost 2 bases at V and 3 bases at J; junction bases unmatched: 7. The CDR3 spans 15 residues.

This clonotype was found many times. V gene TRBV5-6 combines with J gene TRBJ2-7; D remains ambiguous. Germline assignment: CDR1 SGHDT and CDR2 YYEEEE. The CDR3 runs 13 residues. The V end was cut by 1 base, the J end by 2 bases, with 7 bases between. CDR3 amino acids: CASSLYYTYEQYF. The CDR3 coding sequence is TGTGCCAGCAGCTTGTATTATACCTACGAGCAGTACTTC.

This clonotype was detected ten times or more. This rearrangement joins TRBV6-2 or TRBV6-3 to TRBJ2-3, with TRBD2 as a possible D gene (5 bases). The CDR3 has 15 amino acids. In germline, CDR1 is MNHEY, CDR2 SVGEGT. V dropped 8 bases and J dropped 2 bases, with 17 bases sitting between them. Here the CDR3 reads CASLEGEWDTDTQYF. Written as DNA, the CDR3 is TGTGCCAGCCTTGAGGGAGAGTGGGACACAGATACGCAGTATTTT.

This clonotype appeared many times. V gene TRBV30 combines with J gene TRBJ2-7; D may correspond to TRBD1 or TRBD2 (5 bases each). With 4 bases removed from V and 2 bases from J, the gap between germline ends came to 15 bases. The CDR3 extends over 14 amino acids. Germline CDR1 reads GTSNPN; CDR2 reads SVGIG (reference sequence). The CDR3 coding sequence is TGTGCCTGGAACCCTGGGACGGGCACCTACGAGCAGTACTTC. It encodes CAWNPGTGTYEQYF.